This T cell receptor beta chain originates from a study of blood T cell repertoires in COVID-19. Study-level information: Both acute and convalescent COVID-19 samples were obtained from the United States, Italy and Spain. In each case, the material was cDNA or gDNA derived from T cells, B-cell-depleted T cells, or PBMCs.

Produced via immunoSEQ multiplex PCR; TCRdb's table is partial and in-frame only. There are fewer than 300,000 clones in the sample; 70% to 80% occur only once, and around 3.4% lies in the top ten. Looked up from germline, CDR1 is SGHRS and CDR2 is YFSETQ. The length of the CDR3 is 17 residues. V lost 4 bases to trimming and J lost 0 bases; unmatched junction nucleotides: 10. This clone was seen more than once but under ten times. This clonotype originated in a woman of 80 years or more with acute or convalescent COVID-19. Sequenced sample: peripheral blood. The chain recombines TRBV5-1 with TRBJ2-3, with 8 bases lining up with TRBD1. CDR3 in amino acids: CASSRWPGQGSTDTQYF. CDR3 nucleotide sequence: TGCGCCAGCAGCCGCTGGCCCGGACAGGGAAGCACAGATACGCAGTATTTT.